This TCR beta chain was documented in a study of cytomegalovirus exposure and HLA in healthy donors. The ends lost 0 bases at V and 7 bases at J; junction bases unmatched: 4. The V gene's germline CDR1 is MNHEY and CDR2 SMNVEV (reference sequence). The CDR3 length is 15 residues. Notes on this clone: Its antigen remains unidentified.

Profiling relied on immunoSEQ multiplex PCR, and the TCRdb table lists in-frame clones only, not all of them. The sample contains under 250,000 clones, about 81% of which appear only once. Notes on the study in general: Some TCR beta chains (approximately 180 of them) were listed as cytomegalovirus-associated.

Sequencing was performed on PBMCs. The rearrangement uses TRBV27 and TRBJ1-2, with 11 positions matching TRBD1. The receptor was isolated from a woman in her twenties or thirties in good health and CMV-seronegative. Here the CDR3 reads CASSLSGTGGGGYTF. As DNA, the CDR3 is TGTGCCAGCAGTTTATCGGGGACAGGGGGGGGTGGCTACACCTTC.